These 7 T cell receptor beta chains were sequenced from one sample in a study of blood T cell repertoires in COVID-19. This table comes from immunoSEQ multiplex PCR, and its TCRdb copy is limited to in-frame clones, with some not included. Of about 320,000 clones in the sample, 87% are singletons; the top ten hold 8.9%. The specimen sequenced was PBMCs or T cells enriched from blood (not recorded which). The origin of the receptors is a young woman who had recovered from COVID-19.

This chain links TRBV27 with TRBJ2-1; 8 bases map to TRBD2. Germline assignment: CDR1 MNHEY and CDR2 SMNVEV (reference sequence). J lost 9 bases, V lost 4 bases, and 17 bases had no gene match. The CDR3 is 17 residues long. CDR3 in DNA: TGTGCCAGCAGTTCCTTAGCAGCGGGAGAAATTCATGGTGAGCAGTTCTTC. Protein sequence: CASSSLAAGEIHGEQFF.

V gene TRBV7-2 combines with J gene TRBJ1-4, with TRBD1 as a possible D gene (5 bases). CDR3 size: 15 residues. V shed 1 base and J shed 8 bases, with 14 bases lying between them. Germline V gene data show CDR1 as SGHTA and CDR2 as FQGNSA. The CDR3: CASSLVGAVEEKLFF. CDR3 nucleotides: TGTGCCAGCAGCTTAGTTGGGGCCGTAGAAGAAAAACTGTTTTTT.

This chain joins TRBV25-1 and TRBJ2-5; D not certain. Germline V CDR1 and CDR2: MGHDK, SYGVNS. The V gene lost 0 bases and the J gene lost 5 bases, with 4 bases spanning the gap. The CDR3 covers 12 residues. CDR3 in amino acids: CASSEYSETQYF. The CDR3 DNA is TGTGCCAGCAGTGAATATAGTGAGACCCAGTACTTC.

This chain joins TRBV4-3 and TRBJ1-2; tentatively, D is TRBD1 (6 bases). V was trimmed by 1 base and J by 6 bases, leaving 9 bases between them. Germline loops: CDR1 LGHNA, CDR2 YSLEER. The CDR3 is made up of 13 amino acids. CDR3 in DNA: TGCGCCAGCAGCCAAGTACAGGGAGATGGCTACACCTTC. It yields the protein CASSQVQGDGYTF.

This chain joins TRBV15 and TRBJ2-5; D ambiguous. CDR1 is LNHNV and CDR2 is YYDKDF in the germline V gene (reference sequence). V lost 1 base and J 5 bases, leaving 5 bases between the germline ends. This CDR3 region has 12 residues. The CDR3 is CATSRVIETQYF. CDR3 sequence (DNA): TGTGCCACCAGCAGAGTTATCGAGACCCAGTACTTC.

The CDR3 nucleotides are TGTGCCAGCAGGATAACGACAGGGCGCAATCAGCCCCAGCATTTT. It specifies CASRITTGRNQPQHF. This chain links TRBV6-5 with TRBJ1-5, with 7 bases matching TRBD1. The ends lost 6 bases at V and 2 bases at J; junction bases unmatched: 7. Germline CDR1 reads MNHEY; CDR2 reads SVGAGI. This CDR3 spans 15 amino acids.

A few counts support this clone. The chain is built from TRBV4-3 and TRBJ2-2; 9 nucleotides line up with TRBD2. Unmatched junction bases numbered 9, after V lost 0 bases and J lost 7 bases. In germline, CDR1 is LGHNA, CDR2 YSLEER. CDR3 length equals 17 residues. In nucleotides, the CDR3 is TGCGCCAGCAGCCAAGAGGTAGCGGGGGCTTCGGACGGGGAGCTGTTTTTT. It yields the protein CASSQEVAGASDGELFF.